Listed below are T cell receptor beta chains from one sample, sequenced in a study of post-analysis software for immune sequencing data. A single record per CDR3 protein comes from TCRdb applying MiXCR to the PCR reads. The data show 150,000 to 200,000 distinct CDR3 sequences, about 36% seen once. Sequenced here: blood, sampled after autologous hematopoietic stem cell transplantation. All receptors come from a girl aged 10 to 17 with multiple sclerosis. CDR3s include the opening cysteine and the closing phenylalanine or tryptophan. The D gene is left open where the match is weak. Part of the rows lack a size; the others show once, few, many or a class for expanded clones.

v_gene	j_gene	abundance	d_gene	CDR3nt	CDR3aa
TRBV3-1	TRBJ2-7	.	.	TGTGCCAGCAGCCAAACGGCACAGACTTCCACCGAGCAGTACTTC	CASSQTAQTSTEQYF
TRBV20-1	TRBJ1-2	few	.	TGCAGTGCCTCGGGACTGCTATATGGCTACACCTTC	CSASGLLYGYTF
TRBV20-1	TRBJ1-1	.	.	TGCAGTGCTAACAGGATTATGAACACTGAAGCTTTCTTT	CSANRIMNTEAFF
TRBV7-3	TRBJ1-1	.	.	TGTGCCAGCAGCTTATCTGGCGAATCTGAAGCTTTCTTT	CASSLSGESEAFF
TRBV6-5	TRBJ2-5	few	.	TGTGCCAGCAGTTACTCGGGGACTTTTCAAGAGACCCAGTACTTC	CASSYSGTFQETQYF
TRBV12-3/TRBV12-4	TRBJ2-7	few	TRBD2	TGTGCCAGCCCTAGCGGGAGTGGAAACGAGCAGTACTTC	CASPSGSGNEQYF
TRBV12-3/TRBV12-4	TRBJ2-1	.	.	TGTGCCAGTAGTTTAGGTGAAGGGTGGGATGAGCAGTTCTTC	CASSLGEGWDEQFF
TRBV6-6	TRBJ1-2	few	.	TGTGCCAGCAGTTACCCCGTGGGGTTGGACTATGGCTACACCTTC	CASSYPVGLDYGYTF
TRBV28	TRBJ2-1	many	.	TGTGCCAGCAGCTTAGGTTCCTACAATGAGCAGTTCTTC	CASSLGSYNEQFF
TRBV12-3/TRBV12-4	TRBJ2-1	.	TRBD2	TGTGCCAGCAGTGGGGGACTAGCGGGAGTGAATGAGCAGTTCTTC	CASSGGLAGVNEQFF
TRBV6-2/TRBV6-3	TRBJ2-1	few	.	TGTGCCAGCGGCCTTTTGGATGAGCAGTTCTTC	CASGLLDEQFF
TRBV20-1	TRBJ2-7	.	TRBD1	TGCAGTGCTCGGACAGGGCTAACCTACGAGCAGTACTTC	CSARTGLTYEQYF
TRBV6-1	TRBJ2-5	few	.	TGTGCCAGCAGTGAACGCCGTTTCGAGGTTAATGGAGAGACCCAGTACTTC	CASSERRFEVNGETQYF
TRBV7-9	TRBJ2-1	.	.	TGTGCCAGCAGCTTACTCTCTGGAGGCGAGCAGTTCTTC	CASSLLSGGEQFF
TRBV4-2	TRBJ2-7	many	.	TGTGCCAGCAGCCAGGGGGGACAGCAGTACTTC	CASSQGGQQYF
TRBV12-3/TRBV12-4	TRBJ1-5	once	TRBD1	TGTGCCAGCAGTTTAGTTGGACAGGGAAGCAATCAGCCCCAGCATTTT	CASSLVGQGSNQPQHF
TRBV20-1	TRBJ2-1	.	TRBD2	TGCAGTGCTGAGGAGGCTAGCGGGATGTACAATGAGCAGTTCTTC	CSAEEASGMYNEQFF
TRBV7-2	TRBJ2-1	few	TRBD2	TGTGCCAGCAGCTTACGGATCAGCGGGAGCCTCAATGAGCAGTTCTTC	CASSLRISGSLNEQFF
TRBV7-2	TRBJ2-6	few	TRBD1	TGTGCCAGCGACCAGGGGGACTCTGGGGCCAACGTCCTGACTTTC	CASDQGDSGANVLTF
TRBV9	TRBJ2-3	.	TRBD1	TGTGCCAGCAGCGTACACAGGGGGCACAGCACAGATACGCAGTATTTT	CASSVHRGHSTDTQYF